The T cell receptor (beta chain) under discussion was sequenced for a study of STAT3 mutations in large granular lymphocyte leukemia. The CDR3 length is 16 residues. Germline loops: CDR1 KGHSH, CDR2 LQKENI. V dropped 1 base and J dropped 7 bases, with 17 bases sitting between them. Findings and caveats of the study: Every T-cell large granular lymphocyte leukemia patient had at least one immunodominant TCR beta clonotype.

The table came from immunoSEQ multiplex PCR; TCRdb's copy has only in-frame clones and leaves some out. This table has several thousand clones, around 52% appearing once. This clone was counted between two and nine times. Its specificity is unknown. Specimen: peripheral blood mononuclear cells. The receptor comes from a boy between 10 and 17 years old with T-cell large granular lymphocyte leukemia. Some clones in this sample may be carry-over from other donors' samples. The V and J genes are TRBV18 and TRBJ2-1; D is unclear. DNA of the CDR3: TGTGCCAGCTCACCACGAGATGAGGTGAGGTGGAATGAGCAGTTCTTC. As protein: CASSPRDEVRWNEQFF.